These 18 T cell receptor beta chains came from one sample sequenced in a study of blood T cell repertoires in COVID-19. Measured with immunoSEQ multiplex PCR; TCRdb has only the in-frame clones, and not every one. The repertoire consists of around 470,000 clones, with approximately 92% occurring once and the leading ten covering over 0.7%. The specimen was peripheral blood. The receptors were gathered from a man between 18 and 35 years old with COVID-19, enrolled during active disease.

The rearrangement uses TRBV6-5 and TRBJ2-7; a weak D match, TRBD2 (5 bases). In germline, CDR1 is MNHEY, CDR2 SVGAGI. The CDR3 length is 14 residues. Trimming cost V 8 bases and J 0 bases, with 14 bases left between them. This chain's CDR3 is CASEATGSSYEQYF. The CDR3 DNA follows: TGTGCCAGCGAAGCAACGGGGAGCTCCTACGAGCAGTACTTC.

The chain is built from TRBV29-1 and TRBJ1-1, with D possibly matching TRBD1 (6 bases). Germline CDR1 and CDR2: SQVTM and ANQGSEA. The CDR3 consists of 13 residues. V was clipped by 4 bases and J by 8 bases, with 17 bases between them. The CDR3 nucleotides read TGCAGCGTTGTATGGGGGGGCGCGTCCGAAGCTTTCTTT. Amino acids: CSVVWGGASEAFF. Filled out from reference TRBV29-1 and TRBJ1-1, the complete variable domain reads SAVISQKPSRDICQRGTSLTIQCQVDSQVTMMFWYRQQPGQSLTLIATANQGSEATYESGFVIDKFPISRPNLTFSTLTVSNMSPEDSSIYLCSVVWGGASEAFFGQGTRLTVV.

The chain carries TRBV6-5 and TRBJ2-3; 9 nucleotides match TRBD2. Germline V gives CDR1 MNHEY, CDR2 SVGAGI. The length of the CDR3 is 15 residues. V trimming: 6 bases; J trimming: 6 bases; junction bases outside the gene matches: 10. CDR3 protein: CASRVTGTSRDTQYF. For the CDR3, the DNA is TGTGCCAGCAGGGTAACCGGGACTAGCCGTGATACGCAGTATTTT.

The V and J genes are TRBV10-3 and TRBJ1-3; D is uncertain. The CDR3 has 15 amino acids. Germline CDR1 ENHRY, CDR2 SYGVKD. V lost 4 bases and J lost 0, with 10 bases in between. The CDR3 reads CAISGRQSSGNTIYF. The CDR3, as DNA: TGTGCCATCAGTGGGCGACAATCCTCTGGAAACACCATATATTTT.

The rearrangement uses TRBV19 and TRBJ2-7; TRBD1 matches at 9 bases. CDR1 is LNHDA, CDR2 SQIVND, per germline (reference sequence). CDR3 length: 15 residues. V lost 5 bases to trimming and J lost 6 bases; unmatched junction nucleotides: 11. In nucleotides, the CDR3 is TGTGCCAGTAGTTCCGGGACAGGGCTCTTCAGCGAGCAGTACTTC. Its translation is CASSSGTGLFSEQYF.

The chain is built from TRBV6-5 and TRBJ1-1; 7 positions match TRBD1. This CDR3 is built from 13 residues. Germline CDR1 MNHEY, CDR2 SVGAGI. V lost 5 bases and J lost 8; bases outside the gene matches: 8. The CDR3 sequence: CASSRPTGPEAFF. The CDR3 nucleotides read TGTGCCAGCAGTCGACCGACAGGGCCCGAAGCTTTCTTT.

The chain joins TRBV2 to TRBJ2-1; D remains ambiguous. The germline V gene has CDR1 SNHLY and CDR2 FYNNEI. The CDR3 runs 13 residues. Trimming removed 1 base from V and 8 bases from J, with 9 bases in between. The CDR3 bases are TGTGCCAGCAGTGAAGAGTTTAGAGATGAGCAGTTCTTC. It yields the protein CASSEEFRDEQFF.

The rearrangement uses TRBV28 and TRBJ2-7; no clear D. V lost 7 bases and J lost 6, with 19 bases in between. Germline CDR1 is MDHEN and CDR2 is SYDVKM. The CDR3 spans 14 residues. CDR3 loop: CASMSSPPTSEQYF. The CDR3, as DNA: TGTGCCAGCATGTCGTCACCTCCTACGAGCGAGCAGTACTTC.

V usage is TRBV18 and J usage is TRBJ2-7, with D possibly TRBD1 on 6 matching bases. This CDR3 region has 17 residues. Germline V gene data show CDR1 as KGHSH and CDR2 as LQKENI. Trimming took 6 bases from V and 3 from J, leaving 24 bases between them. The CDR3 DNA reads TGTGCCAGCTCCCCCACAGGGTCTGGGGCCGTCTACTACGAGCAGTACTTC. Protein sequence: CASSPTGSGAVYYEQYF.

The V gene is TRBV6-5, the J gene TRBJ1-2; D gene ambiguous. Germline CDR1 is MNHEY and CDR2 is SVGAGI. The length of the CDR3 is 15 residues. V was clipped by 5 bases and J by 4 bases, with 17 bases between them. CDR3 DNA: TGTGCCAGCAGTACTTCCGCCCGAGGAGGCTATGGCTACACCTTC. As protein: CASSTSARGGYGYTF.

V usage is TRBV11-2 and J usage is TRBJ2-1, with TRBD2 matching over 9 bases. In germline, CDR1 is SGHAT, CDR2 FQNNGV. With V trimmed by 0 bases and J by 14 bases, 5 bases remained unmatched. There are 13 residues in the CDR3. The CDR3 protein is CASSLELAGLKFF. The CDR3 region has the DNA TGTGCCAGCAGCTTAGAACTAGCGGGTCTAAAGTTCTTC. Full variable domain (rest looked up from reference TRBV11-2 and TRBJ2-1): EAGVAQSPRYKIIEKRQSVAFWCNPISGHATLYWYQQILGQGPKLLIQFQNNGVVDDSQLPKDRFSAERLKGVDSTLKIQPAKLEDSAVYLCASSLELAGLKFFGPGTRLTVL.

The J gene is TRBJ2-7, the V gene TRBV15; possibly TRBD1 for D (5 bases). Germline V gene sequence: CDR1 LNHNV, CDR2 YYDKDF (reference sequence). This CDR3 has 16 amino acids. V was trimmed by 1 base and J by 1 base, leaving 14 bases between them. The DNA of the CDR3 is TGTGCCACCAGCAGAGGCTTTGTAGCAGGGTCCTACGAGCAGTACTTC. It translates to CATSRGFVAGSYEQYF.

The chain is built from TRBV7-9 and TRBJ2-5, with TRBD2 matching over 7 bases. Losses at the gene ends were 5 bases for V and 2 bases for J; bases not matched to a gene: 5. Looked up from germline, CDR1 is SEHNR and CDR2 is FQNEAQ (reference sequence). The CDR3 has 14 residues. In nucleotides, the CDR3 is TGTGCCAGCAGCCTCCTAGCGGATCAAGAGACCCAGTACTTC. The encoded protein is CASSLLADQETQYF.

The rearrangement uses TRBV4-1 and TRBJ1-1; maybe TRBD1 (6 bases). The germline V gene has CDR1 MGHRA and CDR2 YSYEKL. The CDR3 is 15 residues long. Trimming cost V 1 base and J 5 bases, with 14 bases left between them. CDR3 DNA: TGCGCCAGCAGCCAAGTCCGAGTCCAGGGGACTGAAGCTTTCTTT. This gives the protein CASSQVRVQGTEAFF.

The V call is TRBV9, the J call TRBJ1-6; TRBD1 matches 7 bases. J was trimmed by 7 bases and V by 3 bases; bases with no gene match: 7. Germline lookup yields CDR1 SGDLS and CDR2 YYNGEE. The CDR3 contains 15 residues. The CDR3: CASSDGTDQNSPLHF. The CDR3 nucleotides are TGTGCCAGCAGCGACGGGACAGACCAAAATTCACCCCTCCACTTT.

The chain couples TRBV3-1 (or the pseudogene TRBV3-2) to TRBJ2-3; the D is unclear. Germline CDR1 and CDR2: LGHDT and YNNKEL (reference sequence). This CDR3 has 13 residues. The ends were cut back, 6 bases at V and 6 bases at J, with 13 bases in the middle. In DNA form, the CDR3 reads TGTGCCAGCAGACCATATTACTACGATACGCAGTATTTT. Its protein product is CASRPYYYDTQYF.

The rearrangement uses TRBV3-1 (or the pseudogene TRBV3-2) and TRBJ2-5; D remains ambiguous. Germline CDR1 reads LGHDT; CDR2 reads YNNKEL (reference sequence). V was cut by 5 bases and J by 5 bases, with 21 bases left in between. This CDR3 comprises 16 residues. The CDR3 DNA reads TGTGCCAGCAGCAAGAGTTCCGGCGGTGGTGGGGAGACCCAGTACTTC. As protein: CASSKSSGGGGETQYF.

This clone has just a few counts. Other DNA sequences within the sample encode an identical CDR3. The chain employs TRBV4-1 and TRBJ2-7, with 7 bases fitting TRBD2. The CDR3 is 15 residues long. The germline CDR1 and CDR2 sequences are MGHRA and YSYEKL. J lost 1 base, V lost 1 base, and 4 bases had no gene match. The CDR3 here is CASSQASGVSYEQYF. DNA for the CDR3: TGCGCCAGCAGCCAAGCGAGCGGGGTGTCCTACGAGCAGTACTTC.